This TCR beta chain was documented in a study of blood T cell repertoires in COVID-19. The CDR3 has 11 residues. CDR1 SGHRS and CDR2 YFSETQ come from the germline V gene. V lost 4 bases and J 7 bases, leaving 8 bases between the germline ends. Clones were read by immunoSEQ multiplex PCR, and TCRdb kept only the in-frame ones, dropping some. The sample holds about 350,000 clones; more than 75% are singletons and the top ten take roughly 5.3%. The sample was PBMCs or T cells enriched from blood (not recorded which). The chain combines TRBV5-1 with TRBJ2-5; D may be TRBD1 (6 bases). This TCR came from a woman in her twenties or thirties who had recovered from COVID-19. The CDR3 loop is CASSQGGTQYF. CDR3 nucleotide sequence: TGCGCCAGCAGCCAAGGGGGGACCCAGTACTTC. Based on the CDR3 plus reference TRBV5-1 and TRBJ2-5, the full variable domain is KAGVTQTPRYLIKTRGQQVTLSCSPISGHRSVSWYQQTPGQGLQFLFEYFSETQRNKGNFPGRFSGRQFSNSRSEMNVSTLELGDSALYLCASSQGGTQYFGPGTRLLVL.